Sequencing of this T cell receptor beta chain was carried out in a study of T-cell reconstitution after alpha-beta-depleted transplantation in children. Study results and caveats: By about two months after transplant, alpha-beta T cells reportedly arose from several hundred graft clones that had expanded. T-cell numbers and diversity, one year after transplant, stemmed largely from T cells that were newly produced.

The CDR3 totals 12 residues. V was cut by 8 bases and J by 1 base, with 9 bases left in between. Germline-derived CDR1 and CDR2 are LNHNV and YYDKDF (reference sequence). This clonotype has a count of ten or more. Antigen: not known. Molecular barcoding with unique molecular identifiers was used for the TCRbeta library. Via MiXCR, TCRdb re-called the PCR reads, giving one row per CDR3 protein. Found here are about 7,700 distinct CDR3 sequences, roughly 13% of them singletons; the top ten hold almost 50%. The chain joins TRBV15 to TRBJ2-7; D remains ambiguous. This receptor was identified in a patient younger than 10 who had a stem cell transplant for inherited bone marrow failure, so the T cells may come from the graft donor. This specimen was PBMCs, mostly from graft donor cells, taken 60 days after TCRalphabeta/CD19-depleted stem cell transplant. CDR3 sequence: CATLIDSYEQYF. In DNA form, the CDR3 reads TGTGCCACCCTAATTGATTCCTACGAGCAGTACTTC.